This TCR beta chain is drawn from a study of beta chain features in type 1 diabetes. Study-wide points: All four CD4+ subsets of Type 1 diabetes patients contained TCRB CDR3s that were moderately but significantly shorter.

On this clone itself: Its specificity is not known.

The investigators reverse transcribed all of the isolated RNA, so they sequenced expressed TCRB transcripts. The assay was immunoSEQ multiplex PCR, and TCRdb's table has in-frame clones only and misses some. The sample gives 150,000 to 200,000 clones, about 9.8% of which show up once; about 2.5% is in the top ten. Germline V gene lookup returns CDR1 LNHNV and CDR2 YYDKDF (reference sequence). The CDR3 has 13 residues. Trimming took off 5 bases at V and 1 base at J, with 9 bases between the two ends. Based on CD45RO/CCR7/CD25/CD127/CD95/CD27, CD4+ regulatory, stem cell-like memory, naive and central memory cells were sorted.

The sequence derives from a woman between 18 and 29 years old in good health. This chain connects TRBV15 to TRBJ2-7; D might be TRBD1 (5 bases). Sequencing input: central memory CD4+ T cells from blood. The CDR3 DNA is TGTGCCACCAGCGTTCGACAGTCCTACGAGCAGTACTTC. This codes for CATSVRQSYEQYF.